The next 32 T cell receptor beta chains were all read from a single sample in a study of blood T cell repertoires in COVID-19. Sequencing was performed with immunoSEQ multiplex PCR; in TCRdb, only in-frame clones are kept and a portion is missing. The repertoire has 200,000 to 250,000 clones, 88% of them found once; the top ten carry over 1.5%. The sequenced material came from peripheral blood. The receptors come from a man between 65 and 80 years old with acute or convalescent COVID-19.

The chain uses TRBV11-3 and TRBJ2-3, with 12 bases identical to TRBD2. Germline trimming cut 5 bases from V and 2 bases from J; bases unmatched to any gene: 5. The CDR3 extends over 16 amino acids. Germline CDR1 reads SGHNT; CDR2 reads YENEEA. CDR3 protein: CASSPGLAGHTDTQYF. In DNA form, the CDR3 reads TGTGCCAGCAGCCCCGGACTAGCGGGGCACACAGATACGCAGTATTTT.

V and J are TRBV7-3 and TRBJ2-3; TRBD1 agrees at 7 bases. Germline values: CDR1 SGHTA, CDR2 FQGTGA. The CDR3 length is 13 residues. V was pared by 3 bases and J by 5 bases, with 2 bases of the junction left unmatched. DNA of the CDR3: TGTGCCAGCAGCTTCGCAGGGGGAGATACGCAGTATTTT. Its protein product is CASSFAGGDTQYF.

The chain couples TRBV11-2 to TRBJ2-5, with 8 positions matching TRBD1. The trim removed 7 bases at V and 2 bases at J, leaving 12 bases unmatched. The CDR3 is 16 amino acids. Per the germline V gene, CDR1 is SGHAT and CDR2 is FQNNGV. The CDR3 nucleotides are TGTGCCAGCACCTTTACAGGGGGTAAATTTCAAGAGACCCAGTACTTC. This encodes CASTFTGGKFQETQYF.

The chain combines TRBV23-1 with TRBJ2-7; 10 bases agree with TRBD1. TRBV23-1 is treated as an ORF (open reading frame) with a function not yet certain. The V gene end was trimmed by 10 bases and the J gene end by 3 bases; junction bases not matched to a gene: 9. The CDR3 has 14 amino acids. The CDR3 coding sequence is TGCGCCACCAACGGACAGGGGGGTAGCTACGAGCAGTACTTC. Residues: CATNGQGGSYEQYF.

The chain has TRBV13 and TRBJ2-3; no clear D. CDR3 length equals 14 residues. V was trimmed by 5 bases and J by 2 bases, leaving 11 bases between them. CDR1 and CDR2 (germline): PRHDT, FYEKMQ (reference sequence). Written as DNA, the CDR3 is TGTGCCAGCAGCCCTCGTGCTATCACAGATACGCAGTATTTT. Encoded protein: CASSPRAITDTQYF.

This clone appeared a single time. This chain links TRBV25-1 with TRBJ2-1; 10 nucleotides match TRBD2. With 6 bases clipped from V and 7 bases from J, the junction kept 12 bases outside the gene matches. Germline CDR1 MGHDK, CDR2 SYGVNS. The CDR3 totals 16 residues. The CDR3 nucleotides read TGTGCCAGCAGCCCAGGGGCTAGCGGGAGAGGGAATGAGCAGTTCTTC. Its translation is CASSPGASGRGNEQFF.

The chain recombines TRBV7-2 with TRBJ2-5, with D maybe TRBD2 (6 bases). There are 18 residues in the CDR3. V was trimmed by 0 bases and J by 0 bases, leaving 17 bases between them. CDR1 is SGHTA, CDR2 FQGNSA, per germline. The CDR3 spells CASSLAMGGSYYQETQYF. CDR3 coding DNA: TGTGCCAGCAGCTTAGCGATGGGGGGAAGCTATTACCAAGAGACCCAGTACTTC.

DNA of the CDR3: TGCGCCAATCCTCACATGGACTGTGTGGCCAAAAACATTCAGTACTTC. It codes for CANPHMDCVAKNIQYF. The chain uses TRBV10-1 and TRBJ2-4, with D tentatively TRBD2 (5 bases). The CDR3 extends over 16 amino acids. Trimming stripped 10 bases from V and 1 base from J, with 20 bases between. Germline loops: CDR1 WNHNN, CDR2 SYGVQD (reference sequence).

This clone was seen only a few times. The rearrangement links TRBV7-2 to TRBJ2-5; TRBD2 matches 8 bases. The CDR3 extends over 15 amino acids. V lost 8 bases and J lost 2; bases outside the gene matches: 10. Germline V gives CDR1 SGHTA, CDR2 FQGNSA. The CDR3 sequence is CASGPTRGGQETQYF. CDR3 DNA sequence: TGTGCCAGCGGCCCGACCCGCGGGGGGCAAGAGACCCAGTACTTC.

The chain combines TRBV7-3 with TRBJ2-7; the match to TRBD1 covers 7 bases. With 5 bases clipped from V and 3 bases from J, the junction kept 10 bases outside the gene matches. This CDR3 is 15 amino acids long. Germline V lookup: CDR1 SGHTA, CDR2 FQGTGA. The CDR3 spells CASSEDRAEIYEQYF. CDR3 in DNA: TGTGCCAGCAGCGAAGACAGGGCGGAGATCTACGAGCAGTACTTC.

The rearrangement links TRBV5-1 to TRBJ2-7, with D tentatively TRBD2 (6 bases). With 5 bases removed from V and 2 bases from J, the gap between germline ends came to 17 bases. This CDR3 has 15 residues. Germline CDR1 reads SGHRS; CDR2 reads YFSETQ. CDR3 sequence reads: CASRSGLAHTYEQYF. The CDR3 DNA sequence: TGCGCCAGCAGGTCCGGCCTAGCGCACACCTACGAGCAGTACTTC.

The chain is built from TRBV3-1 (or the pseudogene TRBV3-2) and TRBJ2-2; D gene ambiguous. CDR3 length: 11 residues. Germline V gene data show CDR1 as LGHDT and CDR2 as YNNKEL (reference sequence). The ends were cut back, 5 bases at V and 7 bases at J, with 5 bases in the middle. The CDR3 protein is CASSARGELFF. The CDR3 nucleotides are TGTGCCAGCAGCGCGCGCGGGGAGCTGTTTTTT.

This clone was observed once. V and J are TRBV20-1 and TRBJ2-7; 7 bases are a match to TRBD2. Germline values: CDR1 DFQATT, CDR2 SNEGSKA (reference sequence). CDR3 size: 11 residues. Trimming cost V 5 bases and J 9 bases; bases outside gene matches: 7. The CDR3 protein is CSARTSIVQYF. In nucleotides, the CDR3 is TGCAGTGCTCGGACTAGTATCGTGCAGTACTTC.

The chain employs TRBV5-1 and TRBJ1-1, with D possibly TRBD1 on 5 matching bases. This CDR3 has 13 residues. Germline values: CDR1 SGHRS, CDR2 YFSETQ. V was cut by 4 bases and J by 11 bases, with 18 bases left in between. The CDR3 DNA reads TGCGCCAGCAGCGGGTACGACAGTCCCCGGGCTTTCTTT. Its translation is CASSGYDSPRAFF.

This clone was seen a few times. The chain links TRBV18 to TRBJ1-2, with D possibly TRBD1 on 5 matching bases. Germline assignment: CDR1 KGHSH and CDR2 LQKENI. This CDR3 region has 15 residues. The V gene lost 3 bases and the J gene lost 2 bases, with 13 bases spanning the gap. The CDR3 sequence: CASSPMIDSNYGYTF. As DNA, the CDR3 is TGTGCCAGCTCACCTATGATTGACAGCAACTATGGCTACACCTTC.

In its sample, this clone was seen once. The chain uses TRBV2 and TRBJ2-5; 7 positions agree with TRBD1. Trimming removed 6 bases from V and 0 bases from J; junction bases left unmatched: 7. CDR3 length: 15 residues. CDR1 SNHLY and CDR2 FYNNEI come from the germline V gene. The CDR3 region is CASRLGQANQETQYF. The DNA of the CDR3 is TGTGCCAGCAGACTCGGACAGGCCAACCAAGAGACCCAGTACTTC.

In this sample, this clone turned up a few times. The chain links TRBV30 to TRBJ2-7; 7 nucleotides line up with TRBD2. With 7 bases clipped from V and 3 bases from J, the junction kept 9 bases outside the gene matches. The CDR3 has 13 residues. Per germline, CDR1 GTSNPN and CDR2 SVGIG (reference sequence). The CDR3 DNA follows: TGTGCCTTAACGCGGGCGGGGGACTACGAGCAGTACTTC. Translation gives CALTRAGDYEQYF. Looking up the rest from reference TRBV30 and TRBJ2-7 gives the full variable domain: SQTIHQWPATLVQPVGSPLSLECTVEGTSNPNLYWYRQAAGRGLQLLFYSVGIGQISSEVPQNLSASRPQDRQFILSSKKLLLSDSGFYLCALTRAGDYEQYFGPGTRLTVT.

V is TRBV2 and J is TRBJ1-1; TRBD1 might be the D (5 bases). The CDR3 is made up of 13 amino acids. The ends were cut back, 8 bases at V and 0 bases at J, with 10 bases in the middle. From germline, CDR1 is SNHLY and CDR2 FYNNEI. The DNA of the CDR3 is TGTGCCAGCGCCACAGGAGTGAACACTGAAGCTTTCTTT. It translates to CASATGVNTEAFF.

J is TRBJ2-7 and V is TRBV11-2; tentatively, D is TRBD2 (6 bases). V was clipped by 1 base and J by 3 bases, with 7 bases between them. The germline V gene has CDR1 SGHAT and CDR2 FQNNGV. The CDR3 sequence is 13 residues long. CDR3 nucleotides: TGTGCCAGCAGCTTAGGGGACTTCTACGAGCAGTACTTC. It is translated as CASSLGDFYEQYF.

The genes are TRBV5-1 and TRBJ2-2; D is unresolved. CDR3 length: 13 amino acids. Germline CDR1 is SGHRS and CDR2 is YFSETQ. The V end lost 7 bases, the J end lost 4 bases, and 11 bases lay between the germline ends. CDR3 loop: CASGTALTGELFF. CDR3 coding DNA: TGCGCCAGCGGCACAGCCCTCACCGGGGAGCTGTTTTTT.

The chain employs TRBV30 and TRBJ1-5; no reliable D call. Germline CDR1 and CDR2: GTSNPN and SVGIG (reference sequence). Trimming removed 0 bases from V and 5 bases from J, with 11 bases in between. The CDR3 extends over 14 amino acids. Written as DNA, the CDR3 is TGTGCCTGGAGTGTTGCGACCCTAGATCAGCCCCAGCATTTT. The encoded protein is CAWSVATLDQPQHF.

V and J are TRBV7-9 and TRBJ2-7; TRBD1 agrees at 7 bases. The CDR3 consists of 14 residues. Trimming at V came to 6 bases and at J to 2 bases, leaving 7 bases not matched to a gene. From germline, CDR1 is SEHNR and CDR2 FQNEAQ (reference sequence). In DNA form, the CDR3 reads TGTGCCAGCAGAGGGGGCGTGGATCCCTACGAGCAGTACTTC. Its translation: CASRGGVDPYEQYF.

The gene calls are TRBV5-1 and TRBJ2-5; maybe TRBD2 (6 bases). Looked up from germline, CDR1 is SGHRS and CDR2 is YFSETQ. The CDR3 is made up of 13 amino acids. The ends were cut back, 4 bases at V and 5 bases at J, with 12 bases in the middle. The CDR3 loop is CASSPGSGETQYF. CDR3 coding DNA: TGCGCCAGCAGCCCGGGGAGCGGGGAGACCCAGTACTTC.

This chain uses TRBV6-6 with TRBJ2-5; TRBD1 is a possible D gene (5 bases). The CDR3 has 15 amino acids. V was cut by 5 bases and J by 1 base, with 14 bases left in between. CDR1 and CDR2 from the germline V gene are MNHNY and SVGAGI (reference sequence). CDR3 bases: TGTGCCAGCAGTAACCAGGGTTTGGGCCAAGAGACCCAGTACTTC. Its protein product is CASSNQGLGQETQYF.

Only a few counts were recorded for this clone. The V call is TRBV5-1, the J call TRBJ2-7; no firm D call. V dropped 2 bases and J dropped 0 bases, with 15 bases sitting between them. The CDR3 length is 16 residues. Looked up from germline, CDR1 is SGHRS and CDR2 is YFSETQ. The CDR3 region has the DNA TGCGCCAGCAGCTTCCTTTCGGCGGCTAGCTCCTACGAGCAGTACTTC. Translating it yields CASSFLSAASSYEQYF.

This rearrangement joins TRBV7-9 to TRBJ1-2; possible D gene TRBD1, 6 bases. In germline, CDR1 is SEHNR, CDR2 FQNEAQ (reference sequence). This CDR3 is built from 18 residues. V lost 3 bases and J 6 bases, leaving 26 bases between the germline ends. The CDR3 bases are TGTGCCAGCAGCTTTCGGACAGCTAGTATTCCCCTGGGTAATGGCTACACCTTC. This gives the protein CASSFRTASIPLGNGYTF.

V gene TRBV9 combines with J gene TRBJ1-2; 10 bases align to TRBD1. This CDR3 has 17 residues. From germline, CDR1 is SGDLS and CDR2 YYNGEE. Trimming took 3 bases from V and 1 from J; bases not matched to a gene: 9. The CDR3 is CASSEGQGRGGNYGYTF. In DNA, the CDR3 is TGTGCCAGCAGCGAGGGACAGGGGAGAGGCGGTAACTATGGCTACACCTTC. The variable domain in full, with the rest retrieved from reference TRBV9 and TRBJ1-2, is DSGVTQTPKHLITATGQRVTLRCSPRSGDLSVYWYQQSLDQGLQFLIQYYNGEERAKGNILERFSAQQFPDLHSELNLSSLELGDSALYFCASSEGQGRGGNYGYTFGSGTRLTVV.

This clone has just one count. The CDR3 reads CASSLRGGGRGRYEQYF. The DNA for the CDR3 is TGTGCCAGCAGTTTACGGGGCGGGGGCAGGGGGCGGTACGAGCAGTACTTC. The J gene is TRBJ2-7, the V gene TRBV27; D might be TRBD1 (8 bases). The germline CDR1 and CDR2 sequences are MNHEY and SMNVEV (reference sequence). There are 17 residues in the CDR3. V was cut by 2 bases and J by 4 bases, with 21 bases left in between.

Here the CDR3 reads CASSEGPGTRKNNYGYTF. The CDR3 coding sequence is TGTGCCAGCAGTGAGGGCCCCGGGACACGGAAAAATAACTATGGCTACACCTTC. The gene calls are TRBV2 and TRBJ1-2; D possibly corresponds to TRBD1 (6 bases). V was clipped by 3 bases and J by 1 base, with 21 bases between them. Germline V CDR1 and CDR2: SNHLY, FYNNEI. The CDR3 covers 18 residues.

This clone was seen only once. V gene TRBV5-4 combines with J gene TRBJ1-3; D gene unclear. The CDR3 runs 17 residues. Germline V CDR1 and CDR2: SGHNT, YYREEE (reference sequence). Trimming stripped 4 bases from V and 0 bases from J, with 17 bases between. The CDR3: CASSRDRGGLSGNTIYF. The DNA of the CDR3 is TGTGCCAGCAGCCGGGATCGGGGAGGCCTCTCTGGAAACACCATATATTTT.

The V gene is TRBV29-1, the J gene TRBJ2-1, with TRBD1 as a possible D gene (6 bases). The CDR3 is 12 amino acids. The V gene's germline CDR1 is SQVTM and CDR2 ANQGSEA. V lost 3 bases, J lost 8 bases, and 11 bases lay in between. DNA for the CDR3: TGCAGCGTTGACTGGGGGCGGGATGAGCAGTTCTTC. Its translation: CSVDWGRDEQFF.

DNA of the CDR3: TGTGCCACCGACGGACTAGCCGGAGGGTCGGAGCTGTTTTTT. Protein: CATDGLAGGSELFF. The gene calls are TRBV3-1 (or the pseudogene TRBV3-2) and TRBJ2-2; 8 bases fit TRBD2. The CDR3 runs 14 residues. Per the germline V gene, CDR1 is LGHDT and CDR2 is YNNKEL (reference sequence). Trimming at V came to 10 bases and at J to 10 bases, leaving 14 bases not matched to a gene.